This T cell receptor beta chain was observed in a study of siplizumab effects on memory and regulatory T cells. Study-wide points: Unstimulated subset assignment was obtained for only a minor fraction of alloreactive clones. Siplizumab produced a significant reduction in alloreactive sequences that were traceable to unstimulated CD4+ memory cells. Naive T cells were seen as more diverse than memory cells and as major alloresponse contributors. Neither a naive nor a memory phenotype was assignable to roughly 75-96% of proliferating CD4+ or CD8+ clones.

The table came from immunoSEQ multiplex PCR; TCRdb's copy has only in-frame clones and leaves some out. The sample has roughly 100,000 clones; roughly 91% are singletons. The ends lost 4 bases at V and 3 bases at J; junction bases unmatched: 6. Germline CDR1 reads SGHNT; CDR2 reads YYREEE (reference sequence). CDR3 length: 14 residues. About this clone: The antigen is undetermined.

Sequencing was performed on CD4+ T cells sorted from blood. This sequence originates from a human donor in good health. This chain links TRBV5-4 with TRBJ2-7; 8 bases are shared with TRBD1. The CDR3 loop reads CASSQQGQGYEQYF. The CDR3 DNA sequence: TGTGCCAGCAGCCAACAAGGACAGGGCTACGAGCAGTACTTC.